This T cell receptor beta chain was sequenced in a study of PD-L1 blockade in urothelial cancer. Turning to the study itself: Bladder-origin urothelial cancer in males covered about 85% of the 29 patients. The authors examined blood 3 weeks (second dose) and 6 weeks after treatment start. Blood samples had a median of approximately 150,000 T cells.

The time point is: peripheral blood 6 weeks after treatment start. Synthetic spike-ins, TCR analog templates, were added into each PCR. Only in-frame clones appear in the TCRdb table, and some are missing; sequencing was by immunoSEQ multiplex PCR. The table includes approximately 120,000 clones, roughly 86% detected once. The CDR3 is 14 amino acids. Germline V CDR1 and CDR2: SNHLY, FYNNEI. The ends were cut back, 6 bases at V and 2 bases at J, with 14 bases in the middle. This clone was recorded once. Sequencing was performed on PBMCs, taken around atezolizumab (anti-PD-L1) treatment. The chain recombines TRBV2 with TRBJ2-7; D is unclear. The source is a man aged 45-65 years with urothelial cancer. CDR3 residues: CASSPQAPTYEQYF. In DNA, the CDR3 is TGTGCCAGCAGCCCCCAAGCTCCAACCTACGAGCAGTACTTC.